This T cell receptor beta chain derives from a study of T cells after yellow fever vaccination. Findings and caveats of the study: Clones that expanded after primary vaccination mostly reappeared after the booster (roughly 96% CD4, 80% to 90% CD8).

The study made its TCR cDNA through 5'RACE template switching. That step introduced a universal primer site along with UMIs. TCRdb called the 5' RACE reads again in MiXCR, with one record for every CDR3 protein. The sample holds roughly 330,000 distinct CDR3 sequences, about 6.6% seen once. The CDR3 extends over 15 amino acids. Losses at the gene ends were 4 bases for V and 2 bases for J; bases not matched to a gene: 4. In regard to this clonotype: As yet, its antigen is unknown.

The origin of this receptor is a man aged 18 to 29 who received the YFV17D yellow fever vaccine. The chain carries TRBV5-3 and TRBJ2-1; TRBD1 agrees at 9 bases. TRBV5-3 is labeled an ORF, and its function is uncertain. This material consisted of PBMCs, taken around 45 days after the first yellow fever vaccination. CDR3 DNA sequence: TGTGCCAGAAGCCCCGGGACAGGGCCCTACAATGAGCAGTTCTTC. Residues: CARSPGTGPYNEQFF.